The 27 T cell receptor beta chains in this list originate from one sample, sequenced in a study of graft-versus-host responses after intestinal transplantation. The antigens these receptors bind are not known. Clones were sequenced by immunoSEQ multiplex PCR, and TCRdb holds only the in-frame ones, with some missing. The repertoire consists of about 130,000 clones, with about 90% occurring once and the leading ten covering roughly 0.2%. The sample was unstimulated CD4+ T cells sorted from spleen or lymph node cells, taken before intestinal transplant. The receptor source for this set is a human donor who received an intestinal transplant.

The rearrangement joins TRBV19 to TRBJ2-7, with TRBD2 identical over 14 bases. The CDR3 loop spans 15 amino acids. From germline, CDR1 is LNHDA and CDR2 SQIVND (reference sequence). The trim removed 10 bases at V and 7 bases at J, leaving 12 bases unmatched. CDR3 protein: CATQSGTSGRIEQYF. CDR3 coding DNA: TGTGCCACCCAAAGCGGGACTAGCGGGAGAATTGAGCAGTACTTC.

The J gene is TRBJ2-1, the V gene TRBV5-1, with D possibly TRBD1 on 6 matching bases. The ends were cut back, 0 bases at V and 0 bases at J, with 13 bases in the middle. CDR3 length equals 17 residues. Germline CDR1 and CDR2: SGHRS and YFSETQ. In DNA form, the CDR3 reads TGCGCCAGCAGCTTGGAGCCAGGGACAAGCTCCTACAATGAGCAGTTCTTC. It is translated as CASSLEPGTSSYNEQFF. Filled out from reference TRBV5-1 and TRBJ2-1, the complete variable domain reads KAGVTQTPRYLIKTRGQQVTLSCSPISGHRSVSWYQQTPGQGLQFLFEYFSETQRNKGNFPGRFSGRQFSNSRSEMNVSTLELGDSALYLCASSLEPGTSSYNEQFFGPGTRLTVL.

The rearrangement links TRBV4-3 to TRBJ1-4; TRBD1 agrees at 8 bases. The V gene end was trimmed by 5 bases and the J gene end by 3 bases; junction bases not matched to a gene: 5. This CDR3 comprises 15 residues. In germline, CDR1 is LGHNA, CDR2 YSLEER. The chain's CDR3 is CASSEDREANEKLFF. The CDR3 nucleotides are TGCGCCAGCAGCGAGGACAGGGAGGCTAATGAAAAACTGTTTTTT.

J is TRBJ2-3 and V is TRBV6-5; a possible D gene is TRBD2 (6 bases). V lost 4 bases and J 0 bases, leaving 8 bases between the germline ends. The CDR3 loop spans 14 amino acids. Germline V gives CDR1 MNHEY, CDR2 SVGAGI. DNA of the CDR3: TGTGCCAGCAGTTTTAGCGGAAGCACAGATACGCAGTATTTT. It is translated as CASSFSGSTDTQYF.

This chain joins TRBV4-1 and TRBJ2-7; weak D call: TRBD2 (5 bases). Germline loops: CDR1 MGHRA, CDR2 YSYEKL. V gave up 0 bases and J gave up 4 bases, with 13 bases separating them. CDR3 size: 15 residues. CDR3 nucleotides: TGCGCCAGCAGCCAAGAAGTACGGGAACTATACGAGCAGTACTTC. Amino acids: CASSQEVRELYEQYF.

The chain is built from TRBV19 and TRBJ2-7; D is uncertain. Germline V gene lookup returns CDR1 LNHDA and CDR2 SQIVND (reference sequence). Trimming removed 0 bases from V and 0 bases from J, with 9 bases in between. This CDR3 is built from 15 residues. CDR3 nucleotide sequence: TGTGCCAGTAGTATAGACCGGACGGTCTCCTACGAGCAGTACTTC. This translates into CASSIDRTVSYEQYF.

This clone was counted once. This chain links TRBV2 with TRBJ2-7; 10 nucleotides line up with TRBD2. Germline CDR1 reads SNHLY; CDR2 reads FYNNEI. V was pared by 6 bases and J by 5 bases, with 10 bases of the junction left unmatched. The CDR3 totals 15 residues. The CDR3 DNA reads TGTGCCAGCAGGCGATCCGGGACTAGCGCCGACGAGCAGTACTTC. It encodes CASRRSGTSADEQYF.

This chain joins TRBV19 and TRBJ1-5, with D unclear. The V and J ends lost 1 base and 5 bases respectively, with 6 bases between them. The CDR3 sequence is 13 residues long. Germline V CDR1 and CDR2: LNHDA, SQIVND (reference sequence). Written as DNA, the CDR3 is TGTGCCAGTAGTATAGGCAGATATCAGCCCCAGCATTTT. It codes for CASSIGRYQPQHF.

As to this clone: Relative to the germline gene, one junction end is altered; a read error may explain this. The same CDR3 is also encoded by other DNA sequences in this sample. The rearrangement links TRBV19 to TRBJ1-1; D remains ambiguous. This CDR3 is built from 13 residues. The germline gives CDR1 LNHDA, CDR2 SQIVND (reference sequence). The CDR3 is CASSIDGNTEAFF. CDR3 DNA: TGCGCCAGTAGTATCGACGGGAACACTGAAGCTTTCTTT. Variable domain in full (rest from reference TRBV19 and TRBJ1-1): DGGITQSPKYLFRKEGQNVTLSCEQNLNHDAMYWYRQDPGQGLRLIYYSQIVNDFQKGDIAEGYSVSREKKESFPLTVTSAQKNPTAFYLCASSIDGNTEAFFGQGTRLTVV.

V is TRBV27 and J is TRBJ2-7; TRBD1 agrees at 7 bases. The CDR3 has 12 amino acids. Trimming cost V 5 bases and J 6 bases; bases outside gene matches: 4. Germline loops: CDR1 MNHEY, CDR2 SMNVEV (reference sequence). CDR3 coding DNA: TGTGCCAGCAGTCGACAGGGCGGCGAGCAGTACTTC. It codes for CASSRQGGEQYF.

Only one count was recorded for this clone. This chain connects TRBV5-1 to TRBJ2-7; D is unresolved. Trimming took off 5 bases at V and 3 bases at J, with 6 bases between the two ends. The CDR3 runs to 11 residues. CDR1 and CDR2 (germline): SGHRS, YFSETQ. The CDR3 loop is CASRFNYEQYF. Written as DNA, the CDR3 is TGCGCCAGCAGGTTCAACTACGAGCAGTACTTC.

The rearrangement uses TRBV5-1 and TRBJ1-5; no firm D call. The germline V gene encodes CDR1 SGHRS and CDR2 YFSETQ. There are 15 residues in the CDR3. V was clipped by 0 bases and J by 2 bases, with 9 bases between them. The CDR3 reads CASSLVPGGNQPQHF. CDR3 nucleotide sequence: TGCGCCAGCAGCTTGGTTCCTGGGGGCAATCAGCCCCAGCATTTT.

The V call is TRBV6-1, the J call TRBJ2-7; possible D gene TRBD2, 6 bases. Germline V lookup: CDR1 MNHNS, CDR2 SASEGT. V was pared by 2 bases and J by 4 bases, with 15 bases between. The CDR3 spans 15 residues. In DNA, the CDR3 is TGTGCCAGCAGTGAAAAGGGGAGGTGGTGGTACGAGCAGTACTTC. This encodes CASSEKGRWWYEQYF.

A note on this clone: This CDR3 is also generated by other DNA sequences in the sample. This chain links TRBV18 with TRBJ1-2, with 8 bases matching TRBD1. The germline V gene has CDR1 KGHSH and CDR2 LQKENI. The CDR3 is made up of 12 amino acids. Trimming cost V 6 bases and J 8 bases; bases outside gene matches: 5. CDR3 DNA: TGTGCCAGCTCGCCGACAGGGGACGGCTACACCTTC. It encodes CASSPTGDGYTF.

The rearrangement uses TRBV7-2 and TRBJ1-1, with 12 positions matching TRBD1. V gave up 5 bases and J gave up 6 bases; unmatched junction bases: 13. Germline V gives CDR1 SGHTA, CDR2 FQGNSA. The CDR3 is 17 amino acids. The CDR3, as DNA: TGTGCCAGCAGCCCGGGACAGGGGGCAAACTTTGGGGCTGAAGCTTTCTTT. Translating gives CASSPGQGANFGAEAFF.

V is TRBV7-9 and J is TRBJ1-4; D not resolved. This CDR3 comprises 14 residues. Germline CDR1 SEHNR, CDR2 FQNEAQ (reference sequence). V dropped 3 bases and J dropped 3 bases, with 8 bases sitting between them. The CDR3: CASSFPGPNEKLFF. CDR3 nucleotide sequence: TGTGCCAGCAGCTTTCCAGGCCCTAATGAAAAACTGTTTTTT.

The V and J genes are TRBV9 and TRBJ2-5; D not certain. The CDR3 is made up of 15 amino acids. Trimming pared 2 bases from V and 0 bases from J, leaving 11 bases between. Germline loops: CDR1 SGDLS, CDR2 YYNGEE. CDR3: CASSVAPGYQETQYF. For the CDR3, the DNA is TGTGCCAGCAGCGTTGCGCCAGGATACCAAGAGACCCAGTACTTC. Variable domain in full (rest from reference TRBV9 and TRBJ2-5): DSGVTQTPKHLITATGQRVTLRCSPRSGDLSVYWYQQSLDQGLQFLIQYYNGEERAKGNILERFSAQQFPDLHSELNLSSLELGDSALYFCASSVAPGYQETQYFGPGTRLLVL.

The chain recombines TRBV28 with TRBJ2-7; 8 bases are a match to TRBD2. This CDR3 has 15 residues. Trimming took 5 bases from V and 4 from J; bases not matched to a gene: 10. Looked up from germline, CDR1 is MDHEN and CDR2 is SYDVKM. CDR3: CASSLPRGGRYEQYF. In DNA form, the CDR3 reads TGTGCCAGCAGTCTTCCCCGGGGGGGGAGATACGAGCAGTACTTC.

The chain combines TRBV27 with TRBJ2-3; D tentatively reads TRBD1 or TRBD2 (5 bases each). Trimming shortened V by 4 bases and J by 10 bases, and 15 bases separated the two germline ends. The CDR3 consists of 13 residues. Germline values: CDR1 MNHEY, CDR2 SMNVEV (reference sequence). CDR3 nucleotides: TGTGCCAGCAGTTGGGGACCCCAAGGGGCGCAGTATTTT. Amino acid sequence: CASSWGPQGAQYF.

The chain uses TRBV4-1 and TRBJ2-5; 14 bases are shared with TRBD2. V lost 0 bases to trimming and J lost 7 bases; unmatched junction nucleotides: 13. Germline CDR1 and CDR2: MGHRA and YSYEKL. This CDR3 region has 19 residues. The CDR3 DNA follows: TGCGCCAGCAGCCAAGATCCTCCCCGACTAGCGGGAGGGATGGGGACCCAGTACTTC. Protein product: CASSQDPPRLAGGMGTQYF.

This clone was seen a single time. The CDR3 protein is CASSFRGAQQYF. CDR3 in DNA: TGTGCCAGCAGTTTCCGCGGGGCTCAGCAGTATTTT. The chain employs TRBV28 and TRBJ2-3; tentative D call: TRBD2 (6 bases). V was clipped by 3 bases and J by 11 bases, with 12 bases between them. Germline lookup yields CDR1 MDHEN and CDR2 SYDVKM. The CDR3 length is 12 residues.

The rearrangement uses TRBV5-1 and TRBJ2-2, with unresolved D. Trimming took off 0 bases at V and 1 base at J, with 7 bases between the two ends. CDR1 and CDR2 (germline): SGHRS, YFSETQ. CDR3 length equals 15 residues. The CDR3: CASSLGHRNTGELFF. CDR3 sequence (DNA): TGCGCCAGCAGCTTGGGACATAGGAACACCGGGGAGCTGTTTTTT.

The rearrangement joins TRBV11-2 to TRBJ1-4; D is possibly TRBD1 (5 bases). This CDR3 contains 15 residues. V lost 2 bases, J lost 5 bases, and 12 bases lay in between. Germline V gene data show CDR1 as SGHAT and CDR2 as FQNNGV. CDR3 sequence (DNA): TGTGCCAGCAGCTTACAGGGCAACAGAAATGAAAAACTGTTTTTT. Protein: CASSLQGNRNEKLFF. Together with reference TRBV11-2 and TRBJ1-4, the CDR3 gives the full variable domain: EAGVAQSPRYKIIEKRQSVAFWCNPISGHATLYWYQQILGQGPKLLIQFQNNGVVDDSQLPKDRFSAERLKGVDSTLKIQPAKLEDSAVYLCASSLQGNRNEKLFFGSGTQLSVL.

This rearrangement joins TRBV6-5 to TRBJ2-1; TRBD2 matches 9 bases. The CDR3 consists of 13 residues. V shed 5 bases, J shed 7 bases, and the junction held 3 bases outside the gene matches. From germline, CDR1 is MNHEY and CDR2 SVGAGI. The CDR3, as DNA: TGTGCCAGCAGTAGACTAGCGGAAAATGAGCAGTTCTTC. It translates to CASSRLAENEQFF.

CDR3 DNA sequence: TGTGCCAGCAGTGTGGGACTAGCGGGAGTAGTTTACGAGCAGTACTTC. This codes for CASSVGLAGVVYEQYF. V usage is TRBV11-2 and J usage is TRBJ2-7; 14 nucleotides match TRBD2. Germline V gene data show CDR1 as SGHAT and CDR2 as FQNNGV. The J segment lost 4 bases and the V segment lost 6 bases, leaving 8 bases of the junction unmatched. CDR3 length: 16 residues.

The chain uses TRBV7-9 and TRBJ2-5; no clear D gene. The J call could be wrong; TRBJ2-7 is a better fit for the DNA end. The V gene's germline CDR1 is SEHNR and CDR2 FQNEAQ (reference sequence). This CDR3 is 12 amino acids long. DNA of the CDR3: TGTGCCAGCAGCTTAGCCATATACGAGCAGTACTTC. It yields the protein CASSLAIYEQYF.

This chain joins TRBV28 and TRBJ2-3; possibly TRBD1 for D (6 bases). Germline V gene data show CDR1 as MDHEN and CDR2 as SYDVKM. V lost 6 bases, J lost 1 base, and 17 bases lay in between. The CDR3 length is 16 residues. The DNA of the CDR3 is TGTGCCAGCAGCAACCCCACGGGACACCGCACAGATACGCAGTATTTT. Translation gives CASSNPTGHRTDTQYF.